The rows below give T cell receptor beta chains drawn from one sample of a study of T-cell memory formation after mild COVID-19. TCRdb recomputed calls from the 5' RACE reads with MiXCR, one row per CDR3 protein. The sample yields about 130,000 distinct CDR3 sequences, about 6% seen once. Sequencing used PBMCs or a T cell subset sorted from them (not recorded which). These receptors originate from an adult woman who had mild COVID-19 (a few samples of this study predate the infection). Cell type and time point are not known. Each CDR3 is given without its conserved first and last residue. A D gene is named only where the DNA matches it firmly. The size of a clone is reported for some rows only, either as once, few or many, or as a class for expanded clones.

d_gene	j_gene	abundance	v_gene	CDR3aa
-	TRBJ2-5	-	TRBV9	ASSVAPGSIETQY
TRBD2	TRBJ2-3	many	TRBV20-1	SARSVQGTSGRALSDTQY
-	TRBJ1-2	few	TRBV18	ASSPLRQPAGYT
-	TRBJ1-1	-	TRBV2	ASSRDRNTEAF
TRBD1	TRBJ2-2	few	TRBV12-3/TRBV12-4	ASSLETGATGELF
-	TRBJ1-1	few	TRBV6-6	ASSYVYGSGTEAF
TRBD1	TRBJ1-1	few	TRBV5-1	ASSLYAANYRGNTEAF
-	TRBJ1-4	-	TRBV5-6	ASSSSRYLFLNEKLF
-	TRBJ2-3	many	TRBV5-1	ASSLGAGGDTQY
-	TRBJ2-2	-	TRBV3-1	ASSHPEGANTGELF
-	TRBJ2-5	many	TRBV12-3/TRBV12-4	ASSQEVKTQY
-	TRBJ2-3	few	TRBV5-6	ASRKDFTDTQY
TRBD2	TRBJ2-1	few	TRBV13	ASSTSPSGGPGEQF
-	TRBJ2-2	-	TRBV7-9	ASSPRGAGELF
-	TRBJ2-7	many	TRBV6-1	ASRPVAHEQY
TRBD1	TRBJ2-7	few	TRBV5-6	ASSWGGGQGPYEQY
-	TRBJ2-3	-	TRBV28	ASSLETSFTDTQY
-	TRBJ2-1	-	TRBV6-2/TRBV6-3	ASRDRALGQF
TRBD2	TRBJ2-6	few	TRBV10-3	AMGTSAITGANVLT
-	TRBJ2-2	few	TRBV24-1	ATSETPHRFSAANTGELF
TRBD2	TRBJ2-5	few	TRBV5-1	ASSFGGGGQETQY
-	TRBJ2-1	few	TRBV6-2/TRBV6-3	ASNGGVSYNEQF
TRBD2	TRBJ2-2	few	TRBV10-3	AIMAGGNTGELF
-	TRBJ2-3	few	TRBV5-6	ASSIDYTDTQY
-	TRBJ2-7	many	TRBV6-2/TRBV6-3	ASRSEDYEQY
-	TRBJ2-7	few	TRBV30	AWSFTSPSYEQY
-	TRBJ2-1	few	TRBV7-2	ASSLDLNEQF
-	TRBJ2-7	many	TRBV2	ASSGMGGWEQY
TRBD1	TRBJ1-3	-	TRBV6-6	ASSQGGGNTIY
-	TRBJ1-5	few	TRBV4-1	ASSQPWGEPQH
-	TRBJ1-1	many	TRBV3-1	ASSRGVLNTEAF
TRBD1	TRBJ2-1	few	TRBV4-3	ASSQERQGVNEQF
-	TRBJ2-3	many	TRBV5-1	ASSNGGTRRGTQY
-	TRBJ2-5	few	TRBV6-2/TRBV6-3	ASRYADQETQY
-	TRBJ1-1	-	TRBV5-4	ASSFSTSYTEAF
-	TRBJ2-3	few	TRBV2	ASSDSSREGTDTQY
-	TRBJ2-5	few	TRBV5-1	ASQRVGSQETQY
-	TRBJ2-3	-	TRBV24-1	ATSRREPTDTQY
TRBD1	TRBJ1-6	many	TRBV7-8	ASSWGQSNSPLH
-	TRBJ2-3	many	TRBV12-3/TRBV12-4	ASSFGGTDTQY
-	TRBJ2-7	many	TRBV12-3/TRBV12-4	ATSNDGTYEQY
-	TRBJ2-7	many	TRBV5-5	ASSLFGGAYEQY
TRBD1	TRBJ1-1	few	TRBV18	ASSPIGGTDTEAF
-	TRBJ1-2	few	TRBV6-5	ASSRTGPYGYT
TRBD2	TRBJ2-1	many	TRBV7-9	ASSFQRDPNEQF
TRBD1	TRBJ1-2	few	TRBV4-1	ASSQGYRGPSDGYT
-	TRBJ2-7	many	TRBV5-1	ASSLGGTYEQY
TRBD1	TRBJ1-1	-	TRBV20-1	SAPQQGYTEAF
TRBD2	TRBJ2-5	few	TRBV12-3/TRBV12-4	ASTPGRVRTQY
-	TRBJ2-7	few	TRBV5-6	ASSFLPQGPYEQY
-	TRBJ1-1	few	TRBV10-3	AISEPPGTLNTEAF
-	TRBJ2-2	many	TRBV7-3	ASSLTLNTGELF
-	TRBJ2-1	many	TRBV20-1	SARSLARLNNEQF